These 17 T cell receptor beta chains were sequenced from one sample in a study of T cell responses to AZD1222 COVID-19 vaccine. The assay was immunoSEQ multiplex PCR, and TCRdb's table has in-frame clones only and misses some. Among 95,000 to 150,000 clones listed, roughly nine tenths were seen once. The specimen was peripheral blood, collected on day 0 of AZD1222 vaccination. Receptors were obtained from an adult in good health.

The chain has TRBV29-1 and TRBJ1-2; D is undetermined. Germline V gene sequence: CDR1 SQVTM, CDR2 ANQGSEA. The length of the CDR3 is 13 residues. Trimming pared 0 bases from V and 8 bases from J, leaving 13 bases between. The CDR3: CSVEDPGLRGYTF. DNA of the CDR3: TGCAGCGTTGAAGACCCGGGCCTGAGGGGCTACACCTTC. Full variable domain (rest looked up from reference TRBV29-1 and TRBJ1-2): SAVISQKPSRDICQRGTSLTIQCQVDSQVTMMFWYRQQPGQSLTLIATANQGSEATYESGFVIDKFPISRPNLTFSTLTVSNMSPEDSSIYLCSVEDPGLRGYTFGSGTRLTVV.

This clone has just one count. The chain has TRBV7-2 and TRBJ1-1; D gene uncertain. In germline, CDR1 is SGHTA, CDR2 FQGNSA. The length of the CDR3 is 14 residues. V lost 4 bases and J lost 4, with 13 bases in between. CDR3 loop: CASSSRSAGTEAFF. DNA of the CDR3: TGTGCCAGCAGCTCTCGTTCAGCGGGCACTGAAGCTTTCTTT.

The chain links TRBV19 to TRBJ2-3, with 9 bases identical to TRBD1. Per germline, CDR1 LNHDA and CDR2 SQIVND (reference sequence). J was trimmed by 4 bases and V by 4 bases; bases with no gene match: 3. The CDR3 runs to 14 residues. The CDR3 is CASSTGTGSDTQYF. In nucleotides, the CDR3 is TGTGCCAGTAGTACCGGGACAGGGTCAGATACGCAGTATTTT.

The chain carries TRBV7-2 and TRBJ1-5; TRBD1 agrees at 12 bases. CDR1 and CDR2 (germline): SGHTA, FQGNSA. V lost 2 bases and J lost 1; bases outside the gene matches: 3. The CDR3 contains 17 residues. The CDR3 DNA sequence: TGTGCCAGCAGCTTATGGGGACAGGGGGCCAGCAATCAGCCCCAGCATTTT. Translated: CASSLWGQGASNQPQHF.

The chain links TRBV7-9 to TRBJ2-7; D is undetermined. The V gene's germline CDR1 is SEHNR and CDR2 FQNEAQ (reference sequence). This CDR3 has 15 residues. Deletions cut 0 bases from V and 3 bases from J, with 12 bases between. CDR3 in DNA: TGTGCCAGCAGCTTAGCGGAAAACAAAGGCTACGAGCAGTACTTC. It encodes CASSLAENKGYEQYF.

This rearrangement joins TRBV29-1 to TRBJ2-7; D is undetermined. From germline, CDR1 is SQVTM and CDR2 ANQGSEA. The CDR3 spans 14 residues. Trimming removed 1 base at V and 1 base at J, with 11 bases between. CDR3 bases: TGCAGCGTTGAAGTATGGGGATCATCCTACGAGCAGTACTTC. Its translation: CSVEVWGSSYEQYF.

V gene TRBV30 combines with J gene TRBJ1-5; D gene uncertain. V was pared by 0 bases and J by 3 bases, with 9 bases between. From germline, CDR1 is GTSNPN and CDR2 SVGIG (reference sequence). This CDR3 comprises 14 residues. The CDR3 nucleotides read TGTGCCTGGAGTGTACCGACATCCAATCAGCCCCAGCATTTT. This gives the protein CAWSVPTSNQPQHF.

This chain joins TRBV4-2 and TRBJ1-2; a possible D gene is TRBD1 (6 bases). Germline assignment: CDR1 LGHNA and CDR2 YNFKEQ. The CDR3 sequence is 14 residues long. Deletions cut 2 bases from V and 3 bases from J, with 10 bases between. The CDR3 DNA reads TGTGCCAGCAGCCAACGACAGGCTTACTATGGCTACACCTTC. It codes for CASSQRQAYYGYTF.

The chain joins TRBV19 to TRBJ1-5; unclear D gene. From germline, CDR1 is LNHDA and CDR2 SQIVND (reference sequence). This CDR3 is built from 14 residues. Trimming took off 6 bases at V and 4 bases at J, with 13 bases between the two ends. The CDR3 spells CASRVLKRNQPQHF. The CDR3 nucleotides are TGTGCCAGTAGGGTCCTAAAAAGGAATCAGCCCCAGCATTTT.

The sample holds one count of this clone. The CDR3 nucleotides read TGTGCCAGCAGCTCCAGTGGAGCCTCAGATACGCAGTATTTT. Protein: CASSSSGASDTQYF. The gene calls are TRBV7-3 and TRBJ2-3; D gene unclear. Trimming took off 4 bases at V and 4 bases at J, with 12 bases between the two ends. The germline V gene has CDR1 SGHTA and CDR2 FQGTGA. There are 14 residues in the CDR3.

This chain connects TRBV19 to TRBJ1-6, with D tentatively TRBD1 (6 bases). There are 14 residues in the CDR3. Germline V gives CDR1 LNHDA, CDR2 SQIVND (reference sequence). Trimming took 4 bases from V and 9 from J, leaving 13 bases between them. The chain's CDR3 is CASSNREQGSPLHF. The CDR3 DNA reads TGTGCCAGTAGTAACCGGGAACAGGGTTCACCCCTCCACTTT.

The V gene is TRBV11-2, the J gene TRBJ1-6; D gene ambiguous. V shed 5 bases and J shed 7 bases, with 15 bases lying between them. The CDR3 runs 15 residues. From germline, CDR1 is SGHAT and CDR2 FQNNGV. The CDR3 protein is CASSPWQPPNSPLHF. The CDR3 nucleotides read TGTGCCAGCAGCCCATGGCAGCCACCAAATTCACCCCTCCACTTT.

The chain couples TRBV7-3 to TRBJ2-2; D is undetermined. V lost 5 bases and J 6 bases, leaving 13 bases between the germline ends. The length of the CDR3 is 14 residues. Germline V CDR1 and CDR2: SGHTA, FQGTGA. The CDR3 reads CASSRYSGPGELFF. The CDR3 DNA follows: TGTGCCAGCAGCAGATACTCCGGTCCCGGGGAGCTGTTTTTT. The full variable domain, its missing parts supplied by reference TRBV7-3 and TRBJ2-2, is GAGVSQTPSNKVTEKGKYVELRCDPISGHTALYWYRQSLGQGPEFLIYFQGTGAADDSGLPNDRFFAVRPEGSVSTLKIQRTERGDSAVYLCASSRYSGPGELFFGEGSRLTVL.

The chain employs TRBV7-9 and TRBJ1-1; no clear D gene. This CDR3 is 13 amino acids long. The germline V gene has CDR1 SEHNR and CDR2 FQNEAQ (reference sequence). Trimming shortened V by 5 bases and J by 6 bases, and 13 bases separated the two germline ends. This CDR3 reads CASSNSASSEAFF. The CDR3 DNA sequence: TGTGCCAGCAGCAATAGCGCGTCATCTGAAGCTTTCTTT. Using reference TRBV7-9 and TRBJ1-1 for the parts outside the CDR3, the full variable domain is DTGVSQNPRHKITKRGQNVTFRCDPISEHNRLYWYRQTLGQGPEFLTYFQNEAQLEKSRLLSDRFSAERPKGSFSTLEIQRTEQGDSAMYLCASSNSASSEAFFGQGTRLTVV.

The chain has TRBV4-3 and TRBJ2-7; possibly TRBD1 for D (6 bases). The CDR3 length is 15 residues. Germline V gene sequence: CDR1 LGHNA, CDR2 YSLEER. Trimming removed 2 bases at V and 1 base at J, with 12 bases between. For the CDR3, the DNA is TGCGCCAGCAGCCAAACTCGGCAGGGGTCCTACGAGCAGTACTTC. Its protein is CASSQTRQGSYEQYF.

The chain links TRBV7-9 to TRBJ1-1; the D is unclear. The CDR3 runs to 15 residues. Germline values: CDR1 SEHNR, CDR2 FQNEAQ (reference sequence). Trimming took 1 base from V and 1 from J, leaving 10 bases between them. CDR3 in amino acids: CASSLEGRPNTEAFF. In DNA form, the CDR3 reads TGTGCCAGCAGCTTAGAGGGCAGACCGAACACTGAAGCTTTCTTT.

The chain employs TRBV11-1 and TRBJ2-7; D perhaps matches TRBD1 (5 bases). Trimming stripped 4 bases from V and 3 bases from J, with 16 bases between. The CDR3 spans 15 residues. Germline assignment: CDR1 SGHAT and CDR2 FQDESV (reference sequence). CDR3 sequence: CASSSTKSDSYEQYF. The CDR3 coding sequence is TGTGCCAGCAGCTCTACGAAATCCGACAGCTACGAGCAGTACTTC.